This T cell receptor (beta chain) was sequenced in a study of blood T cell repertoires in COVID-19. Across the whole study: Spain, Italy and the United States supplied samples that represented acute and convalescent COVID-19. The analysed material was cDNA or gDNA that came from T cells, B-cell-depleted T cells, or PBMCs.

All recovered Cohort 3 donors got two negative PCRs, got clearance, or saw symptom resolution. The data were produced by immunoSEQ multiplex PCR, yet TCRdb's version contains in-frame clones alone and is incomplete. The sample comprises fewer than 150,000 clones, roughly 80% of which are singletons, and over 15% rests with the top ten. The clonotype was recovered from a young man who had recovered from COVID-19. The specimen sequenced was PBMCs or T cells enriched from blood (not recorded which).

CDR3 loop: CAIMNPGTNNEQFF. The CDR3 DNA sequence: TGTGCCATCATGAATCCCGGGACAAACAATGAGCAGTTCTTC. The rearrangement joins TRBV10-3 to TRBJ2-1, with D tentatively TRBD1 (6 bases). The V and J ends lost 7 bases and 5 bases respectively, with 15 bases between them. There are 14 residues in the CDR3. CDR1 is ENHRY and CDR2 is SYGVKD in the germline V gene.